This T cell receptor (beta chain) was captured in a study of CD8 T cells in Susac syndrome (dated by TCRdb to the late 2010s). Study-wide context: Among the Susac syndrome patients who were sequenced, clinically active disease was present in six and clinical remission was observed in roughly eight. At blood withdrawal, Susac syndrome patients were either therapy-naive, taking corticosteroids (in some cases with IVIg as well), or taking IVIg alone. Repertoire sequencing was used to test whether CD8+ T cell activation and differentiation in Susac syndrome was antigen driven. The study compared CD8+ T cell repertoire clonality among over 9 healthy donors, approximately 14 Susac syndrome patients and roughly 16 multiple sclerosis patients.

CDR1 is given as GTSNPN and CDR2 as SVGIG, both from the germline V gene (reference sequence). The CDR3 covers 14 residues, taking in both the cysteine and the phenylalanine. CDR3 DNA only is kept here, 42 bases in frame from base 1. V was cut back by 1 base and J by 3 bases, leaving a gap of 13 bases between them. RNA was extracted using the RNeasy kit, and about 0.45 to 1 ug of the RNA was reverse transcribed with random hexamers. The immunoSEQ multiplex PCR assay, which covers 54 Vbeta and 13 Jbeta segments, was used to amplify TCR beta CDR3 regions. PCR amplification bias was corrected by using a synthetic template baseline for primer optimization and computational correction. Under the source paper's analysis protocol: Reads were annotated to V, D and J genes according to IMGT and were analyzed with immunoSEQ Analyzer, with only productive sequences retained. Clonality was computed as one minus Shannon entropy normalized by log2 of the number of productive unique sequences. For each patient and control, public and private clones were evaluated among the 100 most prevalent clones. Susac-specific clones were defined as absent from healthy and MS cohorts, 1052 published viral clones and other ImmuneACCESS disease sequences. TCRdb trimmed public reads at Q25 via fastp, called clones via MiXCR and kept in-frame beta chains. One record per CDR3 amino acid sequence lists the most common genes and DNA. The authors' filters were not applied to this entry. This sample gives 100,000 to 150,000 distinct CDR3 sequences in total; 90% to 95% of them show up just once. 0.21% of the sample is held by the ten biggest clonotypes.

This clonotype was found once. Its specific antigen is unknown. The sample holds no much larger clone one base away, and base qualities are not on file. A single read offers scant evidence. Overall results and qualifications from the work: Susac syndrome CD8+ repertoires showed clonal expansion, highest in CD8+ TEMRA cells and greater in clinically active than remitting patients. The study acknowledged that relatively few individuals were included in the TCR sequencing and HLA analysis. Looking at Susac-specific public clones, the researchers identified some 15 in the total CD8+ repertoire and a few in the CD8+ TEMRA repertoire.

Peripheral blood CD8+ and CD4+ T cells from healthy donors, Susac syndrome patients and multiple sclerosis patients were profiled using high-throughput TCR beta sequencing. Recently defined diagnostic criteria for definite or probable disease were met by the Susac syndrome patients. Bulk CD8+ and CD4+ T cells were purified by magnetic negative isolation, whereas CD8+ TEMRA cells were enriched by FACS. Blood was collected in EDTA tubes and processed within 24 hours, with PBMCs isolated through density gradient centrifugation. PBMCs destined for TCR sequencing were cryopreserved in liquid nitrogen and later thawed in a 37 °C water bath. A purity of at least 90% was achieved for sorted or isolated CD4+, CD8+ and CD8+ TEMRA cells.

Source material: CD8+ T cells from PBMCs. This sequence uses TRBV30 and TRBJ2-7; perhaps TRBD2 is the D gene, with 6 bases matching. This TCR was recovered from a human donor with Susac syndrome. DNA sequence: TGTGCCTGGAGTGCGGGAGCGGATAGCTACGAGCAGTACTTC. Its protein is CAWSAGADSYEQYF.